This T cell receptor (beta chain) was recorded in a study of T-cell reconstitution after alpha-beta-depleted transplantation in children. Germline V gene data show CDR1 as SGHVS and CDR2 as FQNEAQ. This CDR3 has 12 residues. With 3 bases removed from V and 7 bases from J, the gap between germline ends came to 9 bases. Unique molecular identifiers were incorporated into the prepared TCRbeta library. A single record per CDR3 protein comes from TCRdb applying MiXCR to the PCR reads. The top ten hold less than 15% of the sample, which has roughly 190,000 distinct CDR3 sequences, roughly 15% seen once. This clonotype was counted ten times or more.

The receptor comes from a human donor who donated a stem cell graft to a child with acute lymphoblastic leukemia. This sequence joins TRBV7-8 and TRBJ1-1; D is uncertain. Specimen: PBMCs from the stem cell graft donor, collected from the stem cell graft. The CDR3 sequence is CASSLVNFEAFF. The DNA of the CDR3 is TGTGCCAGCAGCTTGGTAAACTTTGAAGCTTTCTTT.